A single count supports the clone carrying this T cell receptor beta chain. These data come from a study of technical replicates of blood from a few donors. Sequencing was performed with immunoSEQ multiplex PCR; in TCRdb, only in-frame clones are kept and a portion is missing. The table includes under 95,000 clones, about 94% detected once. Sequenced sample: T cells isolated from PBMCs. This receptor was taken from a human donor in good health.

The CDR3: CASSLIAGRAHTGELFF. CDR3 DNA sequence: TGTGCCAGCTCACTGATAGCGGGAAGGGCCCACACCGGGGAGCTGTTTTTT. The rearrangement joins TRBV18 to TRBJ2-2, with 8 bases matching TRBD2. The CDR3 has 17 residues. V lost 4 bases and J lost 3; bases outside the gene matches: 10. The germline V gene has CDR1 KGHSH and CDR2 LQKENI.